The 15 T cell receptor beta chains presented below share a single source sample, sequenced in a study of blood T cell repertoires in COVID-19. Data came from immunoSEQ multiplex PCR; TCRdb stores just in-frame clones and leaves some out. The table lists roughly 100,000 clones, roughly 80% of them singletons, with 20% to 25% in the top ten. The source material was peripheral blood. All receptors derive from an elderly man with active or convalescent COVID-19.

This chain connects TRBV7-2 to TRBJ1-2; D call uncertain. Looked up from germline, CDR1 is SGHTA and CDR2 is FQGNSA. V shed 5 bases and J shed 4 bases, with 20 bases lying between them. The CDR3 covers 16 residues. The CDR3 reads CASSITRLRAGYGYTF. Here the CDR3 DNA reads TGTGCCAGCAGCATTACCCGTCTGAGGGCCGGCTATGGCTACACCTTC.

This chain joins TRBV25-1 and TRBJ1-4; 12 bases map to TRBD1. With V trimmed by 1 base and J by 8 bases, 5 bases remained unmatched. There are 16 residues in the CDR3. The V gene's germline CDR1 is MGHDK and CDR2 SYGVNS. DNA of the CDR3: TGTGCCAGCAGTGAATGGCCGGGACAGGGGGCGGAAAAACTGTTTTTT. The encoded protein is CASSEWPGQGAEKLFF.

The chain has TRBV19 and TRBJ2-1; the D is unclear. The germline V gene has CDR1 LNHDA and CDR2 SQIVND (reference sequence). V lost 4 bases and J lost 0, with 10 bases in between. This CDR3 comprises 15 residues. The CDR3: CASSTHHGSYNEQFF. The CDR3 DNA reads as TGTGCCAGTAGTACCCATCACGGCTCCTACAATGAGCAGTTCTTC.

The CDR3 protein is CASTEGDRMTGELFF. For the CDR3, the DNA is TGCGCCAGCACGGAAGGGGACAGGATGACCGGGGAGCTGTTTTTT. V gene TRBV5-1 combines with J gene TRBJ2-2, with 8 bases identical to TRBD1. V shed 6 bases, J shed 5 bases, and the junction held 9 bases outside the gene matches. Germline V lookup: CDR1 SGHRS, CDR2 YFSETQ. This CDR3 comprises 15 residues.

As concerns this clone: This sample includes further DNA sequences coding for the same CDR3. The V call is TRBV12-3 or TRBV12-4, the J call TRBJ1-2; D is perhaps TRBD1 (6 bases). This CDR3 comprises 11 residues. The ends were cut back, 4 bases at V and 6 bases at J, with 6 bases in the middle. As DNA, the CDR3 is TGTGCCAGCAGTTACAGGGATGGCTACACCTTC. This translates into CASSYRDGYTF.

The V and J genes are TRBV7-9 and TRBJ2-3; a possible D gene is TRBD2 (6 bases). Germline loops: CDR1 SEHNR, CDR2 FQNEAQ (reference sequence). The CDR3 loop spans 18 amino acids. Trimming took off 2 bases at V and 1 base at J, with 19 bases between the two ends. DNA for the CDR3: TGTGCCAGCAGCTTATGGCCCCGGGGTGGAGGGGGCACAGATACGCAGTATTTT. As protein: CASSLWPRGGGGTDTQYF.

V and J are TRBV7-2 and TRBJ2-5, with 7 nucleotides matching TRBD2. V lost 1 base and J lost 5; bases outside the gene matches: 7. Germline V gene sequence: CDR1 SGHTA, CDR2 FQGNSA. The CDR3 sequence is 15 residues long. CDR3 amino acids: CASSLGGLGGETQYF. The CDR3 nucleotides read TGTGCCAGCAGCTTAGGCGGTCTCGGGGGGGAGACCCAGTACTTC.

V gene TRBV2 combines with J gene TRBJ2-2; TRBD1 might be the D (5 bases). The CDR3 contains 16 residues. Per the germline V gene, CDR1 is SNHLY and CDR2 is FYNNEI. V was trimmed by 2 bases and J by 5 bases, leaving 15 bases between them. As DNA, the CDR3 is TGTGCCAGCAGTGAACTCGGGCAGGGTCTAACCGGGGAGCTGTTTTTT. This encodes CASSELGQGLTGELFF.

The table lists this clone with a few counts. The rearrangement links TRBV6-1 to TRBJ2-2; TRBD2 agrees at 12 bases. Germline CDR1 reads MNHNS; CDR2 reads SASEGT. The CDR3 extends over 16 amino acids. The V segment lost 4 bases and the J segment 7 bases; nucleotides outside the gene matches: 7. The CDR3 reads CASSVLAGGGSGELFF. The CDR3 DNA follows: TGTGCCAGCAGTGTACTAGCGGGGGGAGGAAGCGGGGAGCTGTTTTTT.

V usage is TRBV4-1 and J usage is TRBJ2-7; a weak D match, TRBD1 (5 bases). The CDR3 length is 13 residues. Germline V lookup: CDR1 MGHRA, CDR2 YSYEKL. The V end was cut by 3 bases, the J end by 2 bases, with 8 bases between. Here the CDR3 reads CASSQTTAYEQYF. CDR3 nucleotide sequence: TGCGCCAGCAGCCAGACGACAGCCTACGAGCAGTACTTC.

The gene calls are TRBV5-1 and TRBJ2-7; D is uncertain. This CDR3 has 13 residues. V shed 4 bases and J shed 2 bases, with 10 bases lying between them. Per the germline V gene, CDR1 is SGHRS and CDR2 is YFSETQ. In nucleotides, the CDR3 is TGCGCCAGCAGCCACCGACATACCTACGAGCAGTACTTC. Translation: CASSHRHTYEQYF.

The chain has TRBV2 and TRBJ2-3; possibly TRBD1 for D (7 bases). Trimming shortened V by 6 bases and J by 7 bases, and 20 bases separated the two germline ends. Germline V gives CDR1 SNHLY, CDR2 FYNNEI. There are 15 residues in the CDR3. The CDR3: CASSPLAGGPHTQYF. The DNA of the CDR3 is TGTGCCAGCAGCCCCCTGGCAGGGGGGCCCCATACGCAGTATTTT.

J is TRBJ2-1 and V is TRBV7-2, with 9 bases fitting TRBD1. The CDR3 extends over 15 amino acids. J gave up 4 bases and V 4 bases, and 5 bases lay outside the gene matches. CDR1 and CDR2 (germline): SGHTA, FQGNSA. CDR3: CASSSTGGRYNEQFF. The CDR3 coding sequence is TGTGCCAGCAGCTCCACAGGGGGCCGATACAATGAGCAGTTCTTC.

This clone has a handful of counts. The genes are TRBV6-5 and TRBJ1-1; 8 bases align to TRBD1. The V gene end was trimmed by 6 bases and the J gene end by 6 bases; junction bases not matched to a gene: 9. The CDR3 spans 14 residues. Germline V gives CDR1 MNHEY, CDR2 SVGAGI. The CDR3 region has the DNA TGTGCCAGCAGCCTTAGACAGGGGTTCGCTGAAGCTTTCTTT. It yields the protein CASSLRQGFAEAFF.

V is TRBV10-3 and J is TRBJ1-4; 11 bases fit TRBD1. V shed 10 bases, J shed 7 bases, and the junction held 14 bases outside the gene matches. Germline CDR1 reads ENHRY; CDR2 reads SYGVKD. CDR3 length: 16 amino acids. The CDR3 DNA follows: TGTGCCAAAGAACCCGGGACAGGGGGAAGAGGTGAAAAACTGTTTTTT. Protein product: CAKEPGTGGRGEKLFF.